The clone carrying this T cell receptor beta chain was picked up one time. What it recognizes is unknown. The data were obtained in a study of T cell responses to AZD1222 COVID-19 vaccine. Study results and caveats: Donors were mostly white British, more females; clonal diversity possibly underestimated.

Clones were read by immunoSEQ multiplex PCR, and TCRdb kept only the in-frame ones, dropping some. The repertoire holds under 35,000 clones, with approximately 90% as singletons. CDR1 is LGHNA and CDR2 is YSLEER in the germline V gene. The CDR3 contains 17 residues. V lost 2 bases and J 6 bases, leaving 20 bases between the germline ends. The TCR was taken from an adult in good health. This sequence joins TRBV4-3 and TRBJ1-3; D uncertain. Sequenced material: peripheral blood, taken on day 0 of AZD1222 vaccination. The CDR3 DNA sequence: TGCGCCAGCAGCCAACGAACCCCGAGGCAGGCGGAAAACACCATATATTTT. It yields the protein CASSQRTPRQAENTIYF.